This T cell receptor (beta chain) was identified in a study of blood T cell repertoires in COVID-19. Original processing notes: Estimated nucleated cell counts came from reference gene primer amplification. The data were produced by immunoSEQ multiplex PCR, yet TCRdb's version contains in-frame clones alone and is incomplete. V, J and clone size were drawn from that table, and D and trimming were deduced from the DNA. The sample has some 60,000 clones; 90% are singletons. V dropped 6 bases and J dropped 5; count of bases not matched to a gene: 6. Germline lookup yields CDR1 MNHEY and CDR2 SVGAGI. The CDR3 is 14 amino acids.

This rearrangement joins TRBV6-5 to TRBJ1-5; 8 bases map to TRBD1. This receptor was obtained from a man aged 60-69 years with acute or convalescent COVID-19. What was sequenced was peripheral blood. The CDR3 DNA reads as TGTGCCAGCAGCGAGACAGGGGTGGATCAGCCCCAGCATTTT. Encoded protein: CASSETGVDQPQHF.